The present TCR beta chain was sequenced within a study of identical twins. From the 5' RACE reads, TCRdb called clonotypes with MiXCR, one entry per CDR3 protein. The table shows roughly 200,000 distinct CDR3 sequences, with approximately 16% occurring only once. Study-wide findings and caveats: Because invariant MAIT and iNKT cells could be present, zero-insertion analyses could be partly confounded.

The table lists this clonotype with a few counts. Its matching antigen is unknown. The V and J ends lost 5 bases and 5 bases, in that order; junction bases with no gene match: 8. Per germline, CDR1 SGHTA and CDR2 FQGTGA. CDR3 length: 15 residues. The same data also contributed to another study, on T cells expressing NK-cell markers. According to that study: Once again these clonotypes came out on top in the CD3+CD56-NKG2C+ fraction of several donors.

The sequence came from a woman between 18 and 30 years old in good health. This chain uses TRBV7-3 with TRBJ2-2, with 7 bases fitting TRBD1. The sequenced material came from CD8+ T cells sorted from blood. CDR3 nucleotide sequence: TGTGCCAGCAGCATACAGGGGTACGGAACCGGGGAGCTGTTTTTT. Translated: CASSIQGYGTGELFF.